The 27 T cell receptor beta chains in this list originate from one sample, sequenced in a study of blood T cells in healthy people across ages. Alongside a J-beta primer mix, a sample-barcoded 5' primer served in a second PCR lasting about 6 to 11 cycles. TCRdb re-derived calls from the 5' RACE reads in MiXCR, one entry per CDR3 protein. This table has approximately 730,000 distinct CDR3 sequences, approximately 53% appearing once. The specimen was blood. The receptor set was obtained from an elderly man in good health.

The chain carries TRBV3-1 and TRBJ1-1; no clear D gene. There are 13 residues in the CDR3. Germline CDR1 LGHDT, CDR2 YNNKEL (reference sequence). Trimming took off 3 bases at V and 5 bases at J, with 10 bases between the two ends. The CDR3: CASSQGMRTEAFF. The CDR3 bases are TGTGCCAGCAGCCAGGGTATGCGGACTGAAGCTTTCTTT.

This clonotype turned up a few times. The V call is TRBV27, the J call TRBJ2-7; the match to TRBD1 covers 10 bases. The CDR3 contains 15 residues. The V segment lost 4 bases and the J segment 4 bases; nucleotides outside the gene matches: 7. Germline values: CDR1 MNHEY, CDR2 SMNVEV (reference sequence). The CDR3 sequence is CASSSTGTGAYEQYF. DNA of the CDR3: TGTGCCAGCAGTTCTACCGGGACAGGGGCATACGAGCAGTACTTC.

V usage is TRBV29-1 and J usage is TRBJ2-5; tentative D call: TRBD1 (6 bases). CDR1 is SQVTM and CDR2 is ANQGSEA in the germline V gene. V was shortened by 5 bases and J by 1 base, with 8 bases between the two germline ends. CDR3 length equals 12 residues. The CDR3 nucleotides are TGCAGCGTTCGAGGGGGCCAAGAGACCCAGTACTTC. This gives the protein CSVRGGQETQYF.

DNA for the CDR3: TGTGCCAGCAGCTTCGTTCCCTCTGGGGCCAACGTCCTGACTTTC. Translation gives CASSFVPSGANVLTF. The chain uses TRBV5-5 and TRBJ2-6; D is ambiguous. CDR3 size: 15 residues. The V end lost 2 bases, the J end lost 0 bases, and 6 bases lay between the germline ends. CDR1 is SGHKS and CDR2 is YYEKEE in the germline V gene (reference sequence).

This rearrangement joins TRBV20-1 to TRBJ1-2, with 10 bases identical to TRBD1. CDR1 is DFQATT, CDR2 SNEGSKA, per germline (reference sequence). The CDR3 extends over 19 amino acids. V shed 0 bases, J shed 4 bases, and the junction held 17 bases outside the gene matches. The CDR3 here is CSARDKAWDRGHPGYGYTF. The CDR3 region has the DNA TGCAGTGCTAGAGACAAAGCCTGGGACAGGGGCCACCCAGGCTATGGCTACACCTTC.

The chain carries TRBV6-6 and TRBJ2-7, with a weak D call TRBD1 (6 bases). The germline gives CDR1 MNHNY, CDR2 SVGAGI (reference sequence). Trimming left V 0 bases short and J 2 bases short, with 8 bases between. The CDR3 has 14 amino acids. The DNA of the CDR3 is TGTGCCAGCAGTTACTCCCAGGGGACCTACGAGCAGTACTTC. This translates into CASSYSQGTYEQYF.

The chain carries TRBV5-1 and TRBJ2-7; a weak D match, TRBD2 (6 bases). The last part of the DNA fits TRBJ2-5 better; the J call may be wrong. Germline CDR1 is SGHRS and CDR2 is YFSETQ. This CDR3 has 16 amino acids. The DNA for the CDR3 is TGCGCCAGCAGCCCTACGGGACTCGATGATGGGGGGACCCAGTACTTC. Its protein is CASSPTGLDDGGTQYF.

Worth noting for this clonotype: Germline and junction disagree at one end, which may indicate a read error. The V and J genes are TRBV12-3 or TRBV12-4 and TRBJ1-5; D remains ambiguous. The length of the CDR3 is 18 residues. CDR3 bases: TGTACCAGCAGTTTTTCACCGGGATCTCTACCAATTAATCAGCCCCAGCATTTT. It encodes CTSSFSPGSLPINQPQHF.

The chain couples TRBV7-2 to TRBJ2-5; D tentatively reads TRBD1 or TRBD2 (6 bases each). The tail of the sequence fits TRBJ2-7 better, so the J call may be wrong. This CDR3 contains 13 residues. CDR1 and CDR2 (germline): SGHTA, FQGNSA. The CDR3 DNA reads TGTGCCATCCGCCGGACAGCGGGCCACGAGCAGTACTTC. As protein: CAIRRTAGHEQYF.

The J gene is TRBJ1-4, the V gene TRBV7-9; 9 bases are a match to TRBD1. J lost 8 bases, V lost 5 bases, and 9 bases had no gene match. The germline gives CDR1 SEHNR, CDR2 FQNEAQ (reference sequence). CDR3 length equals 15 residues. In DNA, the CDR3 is TGTGCCAGCAGCGTATCCGGGACAGGGACGGAAAAACTGTTTTTT. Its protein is CASSVSGTGTEKLFF.

CDR3 sequence reads: CASSLDVEQYF. In DNA form, the CDR3 reads TGTGCCAGCAGCTTGGACGTCGAGCAGTACTTC. The rearrangement uses TRBV11-1 and TRBJ2-4; D is undetermined. Judging by the DNA end, TRBJ2-7 fits better; the J call may be wrong. CDR1 SGHAT and CDR2 FQDESV come from the germline V gene (reference sequence). The CDR3 has 11 residues.

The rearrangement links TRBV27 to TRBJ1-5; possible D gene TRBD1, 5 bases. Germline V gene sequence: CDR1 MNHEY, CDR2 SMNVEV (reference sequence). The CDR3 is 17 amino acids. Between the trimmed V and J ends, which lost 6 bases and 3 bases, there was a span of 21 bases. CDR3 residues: CASSPHGGRGLNQPQHF. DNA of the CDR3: TGTGCCAGCAGCCCCCACGGGGGGAGGGGCCTCAATCAGCCCCAGCATTTT.

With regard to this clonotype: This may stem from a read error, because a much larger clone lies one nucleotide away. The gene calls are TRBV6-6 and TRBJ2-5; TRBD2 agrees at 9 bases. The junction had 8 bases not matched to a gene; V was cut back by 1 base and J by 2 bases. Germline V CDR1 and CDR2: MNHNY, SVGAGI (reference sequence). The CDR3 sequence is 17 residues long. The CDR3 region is CASSYFVGLAPQETQYF. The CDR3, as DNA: TGTGCCAGCAGTTACTTCGTAGGACTAGCGCCTCAAGAGACCCAGTACTTC.

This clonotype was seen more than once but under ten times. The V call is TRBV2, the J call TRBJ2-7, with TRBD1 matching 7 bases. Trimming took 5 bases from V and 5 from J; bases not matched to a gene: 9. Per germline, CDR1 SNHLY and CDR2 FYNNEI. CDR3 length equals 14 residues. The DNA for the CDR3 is TGTGCCAGCAGTCTAAGACAGGGTGGCGACGAGCAGTACTTC. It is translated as CASSLRQGGDEQYF.

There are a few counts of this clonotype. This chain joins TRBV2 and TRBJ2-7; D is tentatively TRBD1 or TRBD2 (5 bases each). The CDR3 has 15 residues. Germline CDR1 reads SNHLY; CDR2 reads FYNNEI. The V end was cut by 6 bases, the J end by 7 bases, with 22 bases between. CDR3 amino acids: CASSRYWDDGREQYF. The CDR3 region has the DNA TGTGCCAGCAGCCGATACTGGGACGATGGAAGGGAGCAGTACTTC.

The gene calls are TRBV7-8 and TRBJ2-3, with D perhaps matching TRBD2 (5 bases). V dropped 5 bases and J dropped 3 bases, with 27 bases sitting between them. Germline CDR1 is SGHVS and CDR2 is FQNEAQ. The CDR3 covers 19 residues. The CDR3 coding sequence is TGTGCCAGCAGCCCCCCCGGAAGGGCACTAGTGTGGGTGACAGATACGCAGTATTTT. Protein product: CASSPPGRALVWVTDTQYF.

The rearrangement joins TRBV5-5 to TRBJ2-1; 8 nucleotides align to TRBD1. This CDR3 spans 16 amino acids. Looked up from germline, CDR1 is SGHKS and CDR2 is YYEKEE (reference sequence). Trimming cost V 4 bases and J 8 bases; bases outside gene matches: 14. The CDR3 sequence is CASSLLDREHPHEQFF. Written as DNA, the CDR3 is TGTGCCAGCAGCCTTTTGGACAGGGAACATCCGCATGAGCAGTTCTTC.

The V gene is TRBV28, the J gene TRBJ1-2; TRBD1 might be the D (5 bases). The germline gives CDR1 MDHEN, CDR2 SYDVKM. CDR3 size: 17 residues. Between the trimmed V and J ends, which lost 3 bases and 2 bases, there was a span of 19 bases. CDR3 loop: CASSFFPTGTFNYGYTF. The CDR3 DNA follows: TGTGCCAGCAGTTTTTTCCCGACGGGGACTTTCAACTATGGCTACACCTTC.

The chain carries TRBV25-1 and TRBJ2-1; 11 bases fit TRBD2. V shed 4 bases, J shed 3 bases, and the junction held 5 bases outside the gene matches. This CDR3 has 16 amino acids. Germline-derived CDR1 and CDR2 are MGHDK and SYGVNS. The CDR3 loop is CASSGLLAGGYNEQFF. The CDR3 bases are TGTGCCAGCAGTGGACTTCTAGCGGGAGGCTACAATGAGCAGTTCTTC.

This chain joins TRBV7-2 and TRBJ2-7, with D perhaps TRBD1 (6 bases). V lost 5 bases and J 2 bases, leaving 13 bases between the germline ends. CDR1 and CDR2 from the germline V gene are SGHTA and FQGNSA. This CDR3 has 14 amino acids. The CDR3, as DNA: TGTGCCAGCAGCCCCGCGGACAGCCCCTACGAGCAGTACTTC. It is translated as CASSPADSPYEQYF. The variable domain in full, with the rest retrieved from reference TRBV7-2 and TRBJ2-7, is GAGVSQSPSNKVTEKGKDVELRCDPISGHTALYWYRQSLGQGLEFLIYFQGNSAPDKSGLPSDRFSAERTGGSVSTLTIQRTQQEDSAVYLCASSPADSPYEQYFGPGTRLTVT.

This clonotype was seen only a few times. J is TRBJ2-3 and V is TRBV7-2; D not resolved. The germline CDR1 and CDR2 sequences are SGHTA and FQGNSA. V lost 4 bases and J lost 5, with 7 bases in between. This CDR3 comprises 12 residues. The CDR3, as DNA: TGTGCCAGCAGCTATTTACAAGATACGCAGTATTTT. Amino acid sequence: CASSYLQDTQYF. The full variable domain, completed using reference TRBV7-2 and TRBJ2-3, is GAGVSQSPSNKVTEKGKDVELRCDPISGHTALYWYRQSLGQGLEFLIYFQGNSAPDKSGLPSDRFSAERTGGSVSTLTIQRTQQEDSAVYLCASSYLQDTQYFGPGTRLTVL.

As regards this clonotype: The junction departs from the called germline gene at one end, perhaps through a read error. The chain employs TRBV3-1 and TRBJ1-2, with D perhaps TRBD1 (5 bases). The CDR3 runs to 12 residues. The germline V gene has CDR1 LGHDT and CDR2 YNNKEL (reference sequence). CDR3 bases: TGTGCCAGCGGCCAAACCCGGGGGGGCTACACCTTC. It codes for CASGQTRGGYTF.

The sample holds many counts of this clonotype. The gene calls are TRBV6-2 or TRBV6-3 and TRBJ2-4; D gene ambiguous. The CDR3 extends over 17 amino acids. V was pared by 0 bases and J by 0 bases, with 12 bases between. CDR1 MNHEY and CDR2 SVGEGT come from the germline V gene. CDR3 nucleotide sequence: TGTGCCAGCAGTTACTCGAGTCAGAAACTAGCCAAAAACATTCAGTACTTC. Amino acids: CASSYSSQKLAKNIQYF.

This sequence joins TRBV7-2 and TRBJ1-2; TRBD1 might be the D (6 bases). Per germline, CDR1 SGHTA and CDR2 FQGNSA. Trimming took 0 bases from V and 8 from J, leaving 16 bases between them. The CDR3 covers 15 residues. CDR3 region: CASSLAGGSRGGYTF. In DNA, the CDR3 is TGTGCCAGCAGCTTAGCTGGCGGGAGTAGGGGGGGCTACACCTTC. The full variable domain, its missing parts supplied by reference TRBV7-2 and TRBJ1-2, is GAGVSQSPSNKVTEKGKDVELRCDPISGHTALYWYRQSLGQGLEFLIYFQGNSAPDKSGLPSDRFSAERTGGSVSTLTIQRTQQEDSAVYLCASSLAGGSRGGYTFGSGTRLTVV.

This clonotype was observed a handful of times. CDR3 DNA sequence: TGTGCCAGCAGTTTATTCGAGAGCTCCTACAATGAGCAGTTCTTC. Protein: CASSLFESSYNEQFF. J is TRBJ2-1 and V is TRBV27; D not resolved. The CDR3 is 15 amino acids. Trimming stripped 1 base from V and 0 bases from J, with 7 bases between. Germline CDR1 MNHEY, CDR2 SMNVEV (reference sequence).

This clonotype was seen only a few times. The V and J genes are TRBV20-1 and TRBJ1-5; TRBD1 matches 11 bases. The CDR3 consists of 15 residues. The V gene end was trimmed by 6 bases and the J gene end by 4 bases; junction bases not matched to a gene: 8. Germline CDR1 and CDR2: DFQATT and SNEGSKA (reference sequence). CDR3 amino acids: CSARAGTGGNQPQHF. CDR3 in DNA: TGCAGTGCGAGGGCCGGGACAGGGGGGAATCAGCCCCAGCATTTT.

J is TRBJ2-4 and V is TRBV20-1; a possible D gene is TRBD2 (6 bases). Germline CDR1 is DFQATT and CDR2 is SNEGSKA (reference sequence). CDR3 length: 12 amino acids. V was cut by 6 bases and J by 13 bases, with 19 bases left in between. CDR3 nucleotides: TGCAGTGCCAGACTAGTTCTCCCTGAGCAGTACTTC. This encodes CSARLVLPEQYF.